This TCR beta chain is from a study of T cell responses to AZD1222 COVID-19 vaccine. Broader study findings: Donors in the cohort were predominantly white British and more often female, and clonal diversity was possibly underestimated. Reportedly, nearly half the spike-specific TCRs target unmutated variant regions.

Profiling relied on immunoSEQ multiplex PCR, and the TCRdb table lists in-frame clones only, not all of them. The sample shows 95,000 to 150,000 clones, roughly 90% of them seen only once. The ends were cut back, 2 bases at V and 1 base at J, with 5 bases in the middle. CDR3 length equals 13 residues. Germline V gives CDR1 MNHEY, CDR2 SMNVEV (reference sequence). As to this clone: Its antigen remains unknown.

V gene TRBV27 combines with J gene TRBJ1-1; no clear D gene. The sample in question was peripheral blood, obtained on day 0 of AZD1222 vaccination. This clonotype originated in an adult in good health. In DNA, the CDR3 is TGTGCCAGCAGTTTACACAAGAACACTGAAGCTTTCTTT. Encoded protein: CASSLHKNTEAFF.